The 10 T cell receptor beta chains given below trace back to one sample, sequenced in a study of blood T cell repertoires in COVID-19. The method was immunoSEQ multiplex PCR; TCRdb's version includes in-frame clones alone and lacks a portion of them. The sample comprises some 120,000 clones, almost 90% of which are singletons, and 0.88% rests with the top ten. Sequencing used peripheral blood. These receptors all stem from a woman aged 50 to 65 with active or convalescent COVID-19.

The rearrangement joins TRBV5-1 to TRBJ1-3; 7 bases map to TRBD1. The CDR3 totals 15 residues. Germline CDR1 SGHRS, CDR2 YFSETQ. The V and J ends lost 6 bases and 3 bases, in that order; junction bases with no gene match: 9. CDR3 in DNA: TGCGCCAGCAAGGAAGAGGGGGCGAGTGGAAACACCATATATTTT. Its translation is CASKEEGASGNTIYF.

V and J are TRBV23-1 and TRBJ2-1; 11 bases match TRBD2. TRBV23-1 counts as an open reading frame of uncertain function. The CDR3 sequence is 15 residues long. The V gene end was trimmed by 3 bases and the J gene end by 6 bases; junction bases not matched to a gene: 4. This chain's CDR3 is CASSQGLADGNEQFF. As DNA, the CDR3 is TGCGCCAGCAGTCAGGGACTAGCGGACGGCAATGAGCAGTTCTTC.

The chain uses TRBV5-6 and TRBJ1-3; D is perhaps TRBD1 (5 bases). Trimming shortened V by 2 bases and J by 3 bases, and 9 bases separated the two germline ends. The V gene's germline CDR1 is SGHDT and CDR2 YYEEEE. This CDR3 is built from 14 residues. The CDR3 spells CASSFVTGGNTIYF. CDR3 coding DNA: TGTGCCAGCAGCTTTGTCACAGGTGGAAACACCATATATTTT.

This sequence joins TRBV28 and TRBJ2-5, with 7 bases aligning to TRBD1. The V gene's germline CDR1 is MDHEN and CDR2 SYDVKM. There are 15 residues in the CDR3. Losses at the gene ends were 3 bases for V and 4 bases for J; bases not matched to a gene: 8. The CDR3, as DNA: TGTGCCAGCAGTTTCCCAGGGGGAAGAGGAGAGACCCAGTACTTC. Its translation is CASSFPGGRGETQYF.

The chain employs TRBV28 and TRBJ2-7; 9 bases are shared with TRBD2. The CDR3 has 16 amino acids. J lost 7 bases, V lost 6 bases, and 16 bases had no gene match. CDR1 MDHEN and CDR2 SYDVKM come from the germline V gene. The CDR3 DNA follows: TGTGCCAGCAGGGAGACCGGGACTAGCCTTCTTGGGGAGCAGTACTTC. Translated: CASRETGTSLLGEQYF.

V and J are TRBV2 and TRBJ2-7, with D possibly matching TRBD1 (6 bases). This CDR3 has 12 residues. Germline lookup yields CDR1 SNHLY and CDR2 FYNNEI. Trimming cost V 6 bases and J 5 bases, with 11 bases left between them. The CDR3 DNA sequence: TGTGCCAGCAGCGCACAGGGAAACGAGCAGTACTTC. It yields the protein CASSAQGNEQYF.

The chain links TRBV2 to TRBJ2-7; a possible D gene is TRBD1 (6 bases). Between the trimmed V and J ends, which lost 2 bases and 2 bases, there was a span of 10 bases. CDR3 size: 14 residues. The germline V gene encodes CDR1 SNHLY and CDR2 FYNNEI. The CDR3 loop is CASSETGSPYEQYF. The DNA of the CDR3 is TGTGCCAGCAGTGAAACAGGGTCCCCCTACGAGCAGTACTTC.

CDR3 residues: CASSPVGTSGTGTQYF. CDR3 bases: TGCGCCAGCAGCCCCGTGGGGACTAGCGGGACGGGTACGCAGTATTTT. The chain carries TRBV5-1 and TRBJ2-3, with 13 nucleotides matching TRBD2. V gave up 4 bases and J gave up 8 bases; unmatched junction bases: 10. CDR3 size: 16 residues. In germline, CDR1 is SGHRS, CDR2 YFSETQ. The entire variable domain, with the rest obtained from reference TRBV5-1 and TRBJ2-3, is as follows: KAGVTQTPRYLIKTRGQQVTLSCSPISGHRSVSWYQQTPGQGLQFLFEYFSETQRNKGNFPGRFSGRQFSNSRSEMNVSTLELGDSALYLCASSPVGTSGTGTQYFGPGTRLTVL.

The CDR3 DNA reads TGCAGCGTTACCCACCGGGAGTCCCAGTACTTC. It is translated as CSVTHRESQYF. J is TRBJ2-5 and V is TRBV29-1; TRBD2 is a possible D gene (6 bases). The V end was cut by 5 bases, the J end by 9 bases, with 13 bases between. This CDR3 spans 11 amino acids. Germline V gives CDR1 SQVTM, CDR2 ANQGSEA.

This CDR3 reads CASSEGTSGTDTQYF. DNA for the CDR3: TGTGCCAGCAGTGAAGGGACTAGCGGGACAGATACGCAGTATTTT. This rearrangement joins TRBV6-4 to TRBJ2-3; 12 bases align to TRBD2. CDR3 length: 15 amino acids. In germline, CDR1 is MRHNA, CDR2 SNTAGT. V shed 3 bases and J 3 bases; nucleotides not matched to a gene: 1.